The entry below describes one TCR beta chain. The germline V gene has CDR1 SGHDT and CDR2 YYEEEE. Trimming removed 2 bases from V and 0 bases from J, with 14 bases in between. The CDR3 is made up of 17 amino acids. PCR was performed using 60 Vbeta and 13 Jbeta primers. Source study methods: In a later analysis, around 10 million of 65 million to 90 million unique beta chains occurred in at least two donors. Clones were sequenced by immunoSEQ multiplex PCR, and TCRdb holds only the in-frame ones, with some missing. D and trimming were read from the DNA, whereas the V and J calls and clone size are those reported in that table. Seen here are roughly 120,000 clones, around 73% observed once, and the top ten hold under 8.5%. The entry originates in a study of cytomegalovirus exposure and HLA in healthy donors. Study details: An early data release held approximately 85 million unique TCRs from HLA-typed donors.

The sample consisted of PBMCs. The chain recombines TRBV5-6 with TRBJ1-4; TRBD1 might be the D (5 bases). This clonotype was obtained from a man aged 35-49 years in good health and CMV-seronegative. CDR3 region: CASSFGGTDATNEKLFF. In DNA form, the CDR3 reads TGTGCCAGCAGCTTTGGCGGGACGGATGCAACTAATGAAAAACTGTTTTTT.